These T cell receptor beta chains were read from a single sample in a study of monozygotic twins with inflammatory bowel disease. TCRdb re-called the 5' RACE reads and catalogs CDR3 proteins one per entry, DNA excluded. The sample totals about 160,000 distinct CDR3 sequences. Sequencing input: blood. The receptors derive from a human donor with ulcerative colitis or Crohn's disease, or a healthy co-twin of an affected twin (not recorded which). The CDR3 runs from the conserved cysteine through the conserved F or W.

v_gene	j_gene	CDR3aa
TRBV18	TRBJ1-1	CASSPIGLGTQYGLMNTEAFF
TRBV27	TRBJ1-2	CASSLLTGGNYGYTF
TRBV6-2/TRBV6-3	TRBJ2-7	CASSYPWTGAVSSYEQYF
TRBV5-6	TRBJ2-1	CASSEGLAGDRMEQFF
TRBV5-4	TRBJ2-1	CASSSLRTSGPVF
TRBV4-2	TRBJ2-1	CASSQDPAGDYYNEQFF
TRBV19	TRBJ2-1	CASSISRAGLYNEQFF
TRBV28	TRBJ2-5	CASSMSRTGTGQETQYF
TRBV5-6	TRBJ2-7	CASSLEGVPYEQYF
TRBV15	TRBJ2-7	CATSRDGSYEQYF
TRBV6-5	TRBJ2-7	CASSYSGGHSYEQYF
TRBV3-1	TRBJ2-7	CASSQGRLSSYEQYF
TRBV12-3/TRBV12-4	TRBJ2-7	CASSPSGSSYEQYF
TRBV7-2	TRBJ2-3	CASSLSLAGGTDTQYF
TRBV5-1	TRBJ2-1	CASSLVTSGRSEQFF
TRBV29-1	TRBJ1-2	CSVASAGRGTNYGYTF
TRBV5-1	TRBJ1-6	CASSLIQGPGSPLHF
TRBV6-6	TRBJ2-5	CASSYSKETQYF
TRBV3-1	TRBJ2-3	CASSQGDSFADTQYF
TRBV6-1	TRBJ2-3	CASRARQGGTDTQYF
TRBV18	TRBJ1-1	CASSPNMGTEAFF
TRBV5-6	TRBJ1-4	CASSPGTGTATNEKLFF
TRBV5-1	TRBJ2-7	CASSFSLSYEQYF